Each of the 28 T cell receptor beta chains below was sequenced from the same sample in a study of CD8 T cells in Susac syndrome. An amount of RNA that ranged from roughly 0.5 to 1 ug was reverse transcribed with random hexamers. TCRdb called the immunoSEQ multiplex PCR reads again in MiXCR, with one record for every CDR3 protein. The data contain over 150,000 distinct CDR3 sequences, 90% to 95% of them singletons. The sample was CD4+ T cells from PBMCs. The receptors come from a human donor with multiple sclerosis.

The chain uses TRBV4-2 and TRBJ1-6; D gene unclear. The germline gives CDR1 LGHNA, CDR2 YNFKEQ. Trimming cost V 1 base and J 8 bases, with 9 bases left between them. The CDR3 has 14 amino acids. CDR3 protein: CASSQVDTDSPLHF. CDR3 in DNA: TGTGCCAGCAGCCAAGTCGACACGGATTCACCCCTCCACTTT.

The chain combines TRBV4-2 with TRBJ1-1; possible D gene TRBD1, 6 bases. Germline V gene lookup returns CDR1 LGHNA and CDR2 YNFKEQ. Deletions cut 5 bases from V and 4 bases from J, with 17 bases between. The CDR3 extends over 15 amino acids. CDR3 in amino acids: CASSAPGAVRTEAFF. The CDR3 nucleotides read TGTGCCAGCAGCGCCCCAGGGGCAGTGCGCACTGAAGCTTTCTTT.

DNA for the CDR3: TGCGCCAGCAGCTTGCCAAGTCGGACAGACTCTTATGGCTACACCTTC. This translates into CASSLPSRTDSYGYTF. V gene TRBV5-1 combines with J gene TRBJ1-2; D might be TRBD1 (6 bases). This CDR3 comprises 16 residues. Germline values: CDR1 SGHRS, CDR2 YFSETQ. V was pared by 1 base and J by 5 bases, with 18 bases between.

This clonotype came up once. The CDR3 loop is CSARGTDQETQYF. CDR3 coding DNA: TGCAGTGCTAGAGGAACAGACCAAGAGACCCAGTACTTC. The V and J genes are TRBV20-1 and TRBJ2-5; D not resolved. V was pared by 1 base and J by 0 bases, with 6 bases between. The germline gives CDR1 DFQATT, CDR2 SNEGSKA (reference sequence). This CDR3 is 13 amino acids long.

This clonotype was seen more than once but under ten times. The rearrangement links TRBV7-3 to TRBJ2-7; D is unclear. V shed 3 bases and J shed 0 bases, with 6 bases lying between them. The germline V gene has CDR1 SGHTA and CDR2 FQGTGA. The CDR3 is 13 amino acids. CDR3 nucleotide sequence: TGTGCCAGCAGCTTGGGGATCTCCTACGAGCAGTACTTC. Translating gives CASSLGISYEQYF.

This clonotype has just a few counts. The chain joins TRBV24-1 to TRBJ2-1; 10 nucleotides align to TRBD2. Trimming at V came to 1 base and at J to 4 bases, leaving 0 bases not matched to a gene. Germline assignment: CDR1 KGHDR and CDR2 SFDVKD. CDR3 length equals 15 residues. CDR3 coding DNA: TGTGCCACCAGTGATTTAGCGGGAGGGTACAATGAGCAGTTCTTC. This translates into CATSDLAGGYNEQFF.

The genes are TRBV3-1 and TRBJ2-7; possibly TRBD1 for D (6 bases). The ends were cut back, 4 bases at V and 5 bases at J, with 12 bases in the middle. CDR3 size: 13 residues. CDR1 and CDR2 from the germline V gene are LGHDT and YNNKEL (reference sequence). CDR3 sequence reads: CASSPTGLHEQYF. DNA of the CDR3: TGTGCCAGCAGCCCCACAGGGTTACACGAGCAGTACTTC.

This rearrangement joins TRBV30 to TRBJ1-1; D is ambiguous. The ends were cut back, 0 bases at V and 1 base at J, with 6 bases in the middle. Germline V gives CDR1 GTSNPN, CDR2 SVGIG (reference sequence). This CDR3 is 13 amino acids long. CDR3 bases: TGTGCCTGGAGTGTTGGCTCGAACACTGAAGCTTTCTTT. Encoded protein: CAWSVGSNTEAFF.

The chain recombines TRBV30 with TRBJ2-5, with D unclear. The V end lost 4 bases, the J end lost 2 bases, and 5 bases lay between the germline ends. CDR3 size: 11 residues. Germline V gives CDR1 GTSNPN, CDR2 SVGIG (reference sequence). The CDR3 protein is CAWTTQETQYF. Written as DNA, the CDR3 is TGTGCCTGGACAACGCAAGAGACCCAGTACTTC.

The CDR3 DNA is TGTGCCAGCTCACCAGGACAGCCTACCCATTCCTACGAGCAGTACTTC. Translation gives CASSPGQPTHSYEQYF. The chain combines TRBV18 with TRBJ2-7; maybe TRBD1 (6 bases). CDR1 and CDR2 (germline): KGHSH, LQKENI. The CDR3 runs 16 residues. V gave up 2 bases and J gave up 1 base, with 15 bases separating them.

This sequence joins TRBV18 and TRBJ1-1; D not resolved. The CDR3 has 13 residues. Germline CDR1 is KGHSH and CDR2 is LQKENI. V was shortened by 3 bases and J by 8 bases, with 13 bases between the two germline ends. CDR3 sequence (DNA): TGTGCCAGCTCACCGAACTCCGGATACGAAGCTTTCTTT. Translating it yields CASSPNSGYEAFF.

This clonotype has a handful of counts. The chain couples TRBV6-6 to TRBJ1-2; possibly TRBD1 for D (6 bases). CDR3 size: 13 residues. V was shortened by 4 bases and J by 7 bases, with 13 bases between the two germline ends. Germline CDR1 MNHNY, CDR2 SVGAGI (reference sequence). The DNA for the CDR3 is TGTGCCAGCAGTTCACAGGGTAGGGGTGGCTACACCTTC. The encoded protein is CASSSQGRGGYTF.

This clonotype came up once. The chain has TRBV20-1 and TRBJ1-2; 8 bases line up with TRBD1. The CDR3 has 14 amino acids. Germline trimming cut 5 bases from V and 8 bases from J; bases unmatched to any gene: 13. Looked up from germline, CDR1 is DFQATT and CDR2 is SNEGSKA (reference sequence). The CDR3 DNA reads as TGCAGTGCTGTCCAGGGGGCGCGTCCCGTGGGCTACACCTTC. Its translation is CSAVQGARPVGYTF.

This chain joins TRBV7-2 and TRBJ2-7; 8 nucleotides line up with TRBD2. V dropped 5 bases and J dropped 2; count of bases not matched to a gene: 8. Germline CDR1 reads SGHTA; CDR2 reads FQGNSA. CDR3 length: 15 amino acids. CDR3 DNA sequence: TGTGCCAGCAGCCAACAGCGGGGGAGAACCTACGAGCAGTACTTC. Amino acids: CASSQQRGRTYEQYF.

The chain employs TRBV20-1 and TRBJ2-5; no firm D call. CDR1 and CDR2 (germline): DFQATT, SNEGSKA (reference sequence). Trimming took off 4 bases at V and 4 bases at J, with 13 bases between the two ends. This CDR3 spans 13 amino acids. CDR3 residues: CSAKKGTAETQYF. The DNA of the CDR3 is TGCAGTGCTAAAAAGGGAACGGCAGAGACCCAGTACTTC.

The chain carries TRBV9 and TRBJ2-7, with TRBD1 as a possible D gene (5 bases). Germline V CDR1 and CDR2: SGDLS, YYNGEE. CDR3 length: 15 residues. Trimming removed 0 bases at V and 6 bases at J, with 16 bases between. The CDR3 region is CASSVGTSQMSEQYF. As DNA, the CDR3 is TGTGCCAGCAGCGTAGGGACATCCCAGATGTCCGAGCAGTACTTC.

The V and J genes are TRBV9 and TRBJ1-5; D not resolved. The V and J ends lost 2 bases and 3 bases respectively, with 6 bases between them. The CDR3 covers 13 residues. Germline lookup yields CDR1 SGDLS and CDR2 YYNGEE. The CDR3: CASSVKPNQPQHF. The CDR3 nucleotides read TGTGCCAGCAGCGTGAAGCCCAATCAGCCCCAGCATTTT.

The chain is built from TRBV12-3 or TRBV12-4 and TRBJ2-4, with D possibly being TRBD2 (5 bases). The CDR3 extends over 14 amino acids. Trimming cost V 4 bases and J 7 bases, with 14 bases left between them. The CDR3 bases are TGTGCCAGCAGTTACGGACGGACTGGGAACATTCAGTACTTC. Its translation: CASSYGRTGNIQYF.

Worth noting for this clonotype: The limits of the CDR3 on the DNA are not certain, so only TCRdb's listed CDR3 is given. The chain employs TRBV7-5 and TRBJ2-3; whether TRBD2, the table's D call, matches the DNA was not checked. TRBV7-5 represents a pseudogene. Ends included, the CDR3 has 19 residues. The chain's CDR3 is CISVPEARLAGGCTDTQYF.

This chain connects TRBV10-3 to TRBJ2-7; D tentatively reads TRBD1 or TRBD2 (5 bases each). V lost 3 bases and J lost 3, with 15 bases in between. CDR1 ENHRY and CDR2 SYGVKD come from the germline V gene. There are 15 residues in the CDR3. CDR3 sequence: CAISDGGQGRYEQYF. The CDR3 DNA is TGTGCCATCAGTGACGGAGGACAAGGACGCTACGAGCAGTACTTC.

V usage is TRBV5-1 and J usage is TRBJ2-5; tentative D call: TRBD2 (5 bases). The CDR3 extends over 15 amino acids. Trimming removed 0 bases at V and 2 bases at J, with 11 bases between. Germline V lookup: CDR1 SGHRS, CDR2 YFSETQ. CDR3 bases: TGCGCCAGCAGCTTGGGAGGAGCGGAACAAGAGACCCAGTACTTC. It codes for CASSLGGAEQETQYF.

This chain links TRBV19 with TRBJ1-2; no clear D gene. The CDR3 contains 11 residues. With 7 bases removed from V and 6 bases from J, the gap between germline ends came to 9 bases. The germline CDR1 and CDR2 sequences are LNHDA and SQIVND (reference sequence). The CDR3, as DNA: TGTGCCAGTAAAATTAGCGATGGCTACACCTTC. Protein sequence: CASKISDGYTF.

This clonotype was found once. The rearrangement uses TRBV7-9 and TRBJ1-5, with D hard to call. Trimming pared 5 bases from V and 2 bases from J, leaving 13 bases between. In germline, CDR1 is SEHNR, CDR2 FQNEAQ (reference sequence). CDR3 length equals 15 residues. The CDR3 DNA reads as TGTGCCAGCAGCCGAGGATGGGGTCGCAATCAGCCCCAGCATTTT. The encoded protein is CASSRGWGRNQPQHF.

This sequence joins TRBV29-1 and TRBJ2-2; tentatively, D is TRBD1 or TRBD2 (6 bases each). Trimming left V 5 bases short and J 6 bases short, with 7 bases between. The CDR3 sequence is 11 residues long. CDR1 is SQVTM and CDR2 is ANQGSEA in the germline V gene. Here the CDR3 reads CSVRGAGELFF. The CDR3 DNA reads as TGCAGCGTTAGGGGGGCCGGGGAGCTGTTTTTT.

V gene TRBV30 combines with J gene TRBJ1-2; D not certain. The germline V and J ends were trimmed by 6 bases and 0 bases, with 11 bases remaining between them. The V gene's germline CDR1 is GTSNPN and CDR2 SVGIG (reference sequence). This CDR3 is built from 13 residues. CDR3 loop: CACSGPANYGYTF. CDR3 nucleotides: TGTGCCTGCTCAGGACCAGCTAACTATGGCTACACCTTC.

The V and J genes are TRBV6-1 and TRBJ1-5; 9 nucleotides line up with TRBD1. The CDR3 extends over 14 amino acids. V was clipped by 1 base and J by 9 bases; unmatched bases: 4. CDR1 MNHNS and CDR2 SASEGT come from the germline V gene. Here the CDR3 reads CASSEDRGRRPQHF. DNA of the CDR3: TGTGCCAGCAGTGAAGACAGGGGGCGGAGGCCCCAGCATTTT.

V is TRBV5-1 and J is TRBJ1-2, with no clear D. V dropped 4 bases and J dropped 4 bases, with 14 bases sitting between them. This CDR3 spans 14 amino acids. Germline values: CDR1 SGHRS, CDR2 YFSETQ. This chain's CDR3 is CASSSLLEFYGYTF. DNA for the CDR3: TGCGCCAGCAGCAGCCTACTCGAGTTCTATGGCTACACCTTC.

This clonotype was seen just once. The rearrangement uses TRBV20-1 and TRBJ2-7; 9 nucleotides line up with TRBD2. CDR1 and CDR2 (germline): DFQATT, SNEGSKA (reference sequence). The CDR3 has 16 amino acids. The trim removed 5 bases at V and 0 bases at J, leaving 11 bases unmatched. The chain's CDR3 is CSAGGAGGPYSYEQYF. The CDR3 DNA is TGCAGTGCTGGGGGAGCGGGAGGACCCTACTCCTACGAGCAGTACTTC.